The 5 T cell receptor beta chains reported below all come from one sample, sequenced in a study of shared clonotypes between healthy human individuals. Terminally differentiated effector memory CD45RA+ cells were left out of the naive CD8 fraction, which was CD45RO-negative and positively selected for CCR7. Libraries were prepared by immunoSEQ multiplex PCR; TCRdb keeps only in-frame clonotypes and omits some of them. The repertoire holds about 2.1 million clones, around 95% seen once, with around 1.7% in the top ten. The specimen was naive CD8+ T cells from PBMCs. Receptor source: a man aged 18 to 29 in good health. Some clones in this sample may be carry-over from other donors' samples.

This clone occurred once. The chain uses TRBV9 and TRBJ1-2; 10 bases fit TRBD1. The CDR3 covers 14 residues. Per germline, CDR1 SGDLS and CDR2 YYNGEE. Trimming cost V 3 bases and J 6 bases; bases outside gene matches: 5. The CDR3: CASSGDRGHNGYTF. Here the CDR3 DNA reads TGTGCCAGCAGCGGGGACAGGGGACATAATGGCTACACCTTC.

The V call is TRBV14, the J call TRBJ1-3; D possibly corresponds to TRBD1 (5 bases). Germline lookup yields CDR1 SGHDN and CDR2 FVKESK. Trimming shortened V by 7 bases and J by 3 bases, and 16 bases separated the two germline ends. The CDR3 spans 15 residues. CDR3 nucleotide sequence: TGTGCCAGCACCTCCGGCCGGGGGTTTGGAAACACCATATATTTT. Translated: CASTSGRGFGNTIYF. Variable domain in full (rest from reference TRBV14 and TRBJ1-3): EAGVTQFPSHSVIEKGQTVTLRCDPISGHDNLYWYRRVMGKEIKFLLHFVKESKQDESGMPNNRFLAERTGGTYSTLKVQPAELEDSGVYFCASTSGRGFGNTIYFGEGSWLTVV.

J is TRBJ2-7 and V is TRBV2; TRBD2 agrees at 10 bases. The CDR3 totals 15 residues. Germline values: CDR1 SNHLY, CDR2 FYNNEI. Losses at the gene ends were 2 bases for V and 7 bases for J; bases not matched to a gene: 8. The CDR3 reads CASSETSGIPWEQYF. The CDR3 nucleotides read TGTGCCAGCAGTGAAACTAGCGGGATTCCATGGGAGCAGTACTTC.

V and J are TRBV5-6 and TRBJ2-2; 10 bases align to TRBD2. Per the germline V gene, CDR1 is SGHDT and CDR2 is YYEEEE. The CDR3 totals 17 residues. V dropped 1 base and J dropped 7; count of bases not matched to a gene: 10. CDR3 bases: TGTGCCAGCAGCTTGCCTGGGGTAGCGGGAGGCCTCGGGGAGCTGTTTTTT. It codes for CASSLPGVAGGLGELFF.

V gene TRBV7-9 combines with J gene TRBJ2-1, with TRBD2 identical over 9 bases. From germline, CDR1 is SEHNR and CDR2 FQNEAQ (reference sequence). This CDR3 region has 14 residues. With 5 bases clipped from V and 7 bases from J, the junction kept 6 bases outside the gene matches. In nucleotides, the CDR3 is TGTGCCAGCAGCCGGGGCGGGAGGGCGAATGAGCAGTTCTTC. Protein product: CASSRGGRANEQFF.